Given below is one T cell receptor (beta chain) in context. Its target is unknown. There are 16 residues in the CDR3. In germline, CDR1 is SEHNR, CDR2 FQNEAQ (reference sequence). Losses at the gene ends were 5 bases for V and 2 bases for J; bases not matched to a gene: 6. This sample was taken from a study of cytomegalovirus exposure and HLA in healthy donors. Study overall: The study placed over 65% of its approximately 430 genotyped donors in the Caucasian-associated ancestry cluster. General study findings and limits: With later analysis, a missense DCLRE1C variant became linked to TCR beta V- and J-gene trimming.

PCR involved 60 Vbeta and 13 Jbeta primers. Only in-frame clones appear in the TCRdb table, and some are missing; sequencing was by immunoSEQ multiplex PCR. The profile covers roughly 200,000 clones, with roughly 80% appearing a single time and approximately 5.1% taken by the ten largest. The TCR sequence derives from a man in his forties or fifties in good health and CMV-seronegative. The chain links TRBV7-9 to TRBJ2-5; 12 bases fit TRBD2. The material sequenced was PBMCs. CDR3: CASSILAGGKQETQYF. CDR3 DNA sequence: TGTGCCAGCAGCATACTAGCGGGAGGAAAACAAGAGACCCAGTACTTC.